The source of this TCR beta chain is a study of cytomegalovirus exposure and HLA in healthy donors. The ends lost 0 bases at V and 6 bases at J; junction bases unmatched: 8. The CDR3 is 17 residues long. The germline V gene has CDR1 SGDLS and CDR2 YYNGEE. PCR was performed using 60 Vbeta and 13 Jbeta primers. Assay: immunoSEQ multiplex PCR; the TCRdb copy retains only in-frame clones and omits some. The sample lists fewer than 200,000 clones, roughly 74% seen once, with around 4.9% in the top ten. This receptor was obtained from a male donor in good health and CMV-seronegative. This chain links TRBV9 with TRBJ2-1, with 11 bases aligning to TRBD2. Sequencing was carried out using PBMCs. The CDR3, as DNA: TGTGCCAGCAGCGTAGACCCTAGCGGGGGGTCGGCCAATGAGCAGTTCTTC. Its protein is CASSVDPSGGSANEQFF.